This T cell receptor beta chain comes out of a study of shared clonotypes between healthy human individuals. Background on the study: A couple of women and a few men aged 18 to 49 made up the donors.

It was into CD45RA+ naive and CD45RA-negative memory subsets that the CD4+ cells were split. Concerning this clone itself: Its antigen is undetermined.

TCRdb's copy holds only in-frame clones and misses some; the assay was immunoSEQ multiplex PCR. This table has some 650,000 clones, less than 98% appearing once. General study results and limits: The study found lower generation probabilities in non-shared clonotypes than in those shared by all four donors.

The CDR3 loop spans 14 amino acids. V dropped 8 bases and J dropped 5; count of bases not matched to a gene: 10. From germline, CDR1 is SNHLY and CDR2 FYNNEI. The origin of this receptor is a woman younger than 45 in good health. The chain links TRBV2 to TRBJ1-2; 8 bases match TRBD1. Input material: naive CD4+ T cells sorted from blood. Subset of the sample: CD45RA+ positively selected. CDR3: CASPPGTGVYGYTF. CDR3 nucleotide sequence: TGTGCCAGCCCGCCCGGGACAGGCGTATATGGCTACACCTTC.